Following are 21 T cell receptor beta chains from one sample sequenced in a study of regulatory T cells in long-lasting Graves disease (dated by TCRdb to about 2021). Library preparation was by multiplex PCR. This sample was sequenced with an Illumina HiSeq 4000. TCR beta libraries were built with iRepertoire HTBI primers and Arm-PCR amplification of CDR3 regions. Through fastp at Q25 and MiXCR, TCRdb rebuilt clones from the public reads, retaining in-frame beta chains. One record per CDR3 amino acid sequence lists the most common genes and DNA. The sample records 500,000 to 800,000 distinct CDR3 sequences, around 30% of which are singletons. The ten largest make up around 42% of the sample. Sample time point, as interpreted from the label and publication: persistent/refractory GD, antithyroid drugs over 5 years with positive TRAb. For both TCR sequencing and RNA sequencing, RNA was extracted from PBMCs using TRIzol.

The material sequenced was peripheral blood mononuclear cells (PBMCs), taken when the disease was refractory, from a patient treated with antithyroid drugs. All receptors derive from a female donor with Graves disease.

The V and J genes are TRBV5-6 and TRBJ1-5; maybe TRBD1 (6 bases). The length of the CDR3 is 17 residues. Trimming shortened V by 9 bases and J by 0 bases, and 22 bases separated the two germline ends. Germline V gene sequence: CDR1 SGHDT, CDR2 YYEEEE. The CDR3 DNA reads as TGTGCCAACAGTTCCTCCGGGGGGCCTTATAGCAATCAGCCCCAGCATTTT. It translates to CANSSSGGPYSNQPQHF.

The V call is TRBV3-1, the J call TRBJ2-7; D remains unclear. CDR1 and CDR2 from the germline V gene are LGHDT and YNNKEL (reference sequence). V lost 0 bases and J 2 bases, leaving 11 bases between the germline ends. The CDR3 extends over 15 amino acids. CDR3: CASSQDFGGAYEQYF. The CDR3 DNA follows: TGTGCCAGCAGCCAAGATTTTGGCGGAGCCTACGAGCAGTACTTC.

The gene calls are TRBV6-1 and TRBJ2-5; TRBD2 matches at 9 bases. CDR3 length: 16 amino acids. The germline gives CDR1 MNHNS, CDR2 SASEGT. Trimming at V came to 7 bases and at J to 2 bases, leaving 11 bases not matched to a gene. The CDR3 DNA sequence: TGTGCCAGCAACCCCTACCGACTAGCGGTACAAGAGACCCAGTACTTC. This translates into CASNPYRLAVQETQYF.

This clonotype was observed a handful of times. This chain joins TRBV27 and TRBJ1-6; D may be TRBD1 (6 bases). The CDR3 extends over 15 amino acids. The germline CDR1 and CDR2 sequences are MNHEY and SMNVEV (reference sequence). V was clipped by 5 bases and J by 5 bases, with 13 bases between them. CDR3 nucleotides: TGTGCCAGCAGTAAACAGGGCGGGGATAATTCACCCCTCCACTTT. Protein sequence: CASSKQGGDNSPLHF.

Here the CDR3 reads CAWKNDRGPFF. Here the CDR3 DNA reads TGTGCCTGGAAGAATGACAGGGGACCTTTCTTT. The rearrangement links TRBV30 to TRBJ1-1; 8 bases are a match to TRBD1. CDR1 and CDR2 from the germline V gene are GTSNPN and SVGIG (reference sequence). V shed 4 bases and J 12 bases; nucleotides not matched to a gene: 7. This CDR3 is built from 11 residues.

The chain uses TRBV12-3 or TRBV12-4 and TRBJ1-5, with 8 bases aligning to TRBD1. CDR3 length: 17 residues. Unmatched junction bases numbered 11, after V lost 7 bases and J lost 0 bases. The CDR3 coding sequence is TGTGCCAGCACCCCCGGACAGGGCCTTTATAGCAATCAGCCCCAGCATTTT. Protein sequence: CASTPGQGLYSNQPQHF.

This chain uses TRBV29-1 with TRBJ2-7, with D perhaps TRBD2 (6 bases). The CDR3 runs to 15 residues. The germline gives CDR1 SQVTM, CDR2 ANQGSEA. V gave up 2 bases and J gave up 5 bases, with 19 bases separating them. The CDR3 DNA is TGCAGCGTTGAACTAGAGTCCGGGAGACCAAACGAGCAGTACTTC. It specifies CSVELESGRPNEQYF.

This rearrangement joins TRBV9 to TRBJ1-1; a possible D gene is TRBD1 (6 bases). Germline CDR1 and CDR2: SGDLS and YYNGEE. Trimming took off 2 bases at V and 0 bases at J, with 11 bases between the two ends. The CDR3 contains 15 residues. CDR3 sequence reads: CASSVDSNMNTEAFF. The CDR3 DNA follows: TGTGCCAGCAGCGTGGACAGTAATATGAACACTGAAGCTTTCTTT.

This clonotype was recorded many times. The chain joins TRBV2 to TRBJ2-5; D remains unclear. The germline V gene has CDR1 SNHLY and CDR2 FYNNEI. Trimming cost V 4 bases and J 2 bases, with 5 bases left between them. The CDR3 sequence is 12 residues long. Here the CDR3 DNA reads TGTGCCAGCAGTGTGGAACAAGAGACCCAGTACTTC. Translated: CASSVEQETQYF.

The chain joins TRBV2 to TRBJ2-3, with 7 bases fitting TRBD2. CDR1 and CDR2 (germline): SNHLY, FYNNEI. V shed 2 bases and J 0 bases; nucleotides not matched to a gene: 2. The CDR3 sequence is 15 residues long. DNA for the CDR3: TGTGCCAGCAGTGAATTGCGGGAGAGCACAGATACGCAGTATTTT. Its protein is CASSELRESTDTQYF.

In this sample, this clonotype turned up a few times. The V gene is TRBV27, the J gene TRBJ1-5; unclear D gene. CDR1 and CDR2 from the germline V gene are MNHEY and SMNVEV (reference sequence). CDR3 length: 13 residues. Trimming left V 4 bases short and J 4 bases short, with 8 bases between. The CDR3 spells CASSSTWNQPQHF. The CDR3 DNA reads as TGTGCCAGCAGTTCAACATGGAATCAGCCCCAGCATTTT.

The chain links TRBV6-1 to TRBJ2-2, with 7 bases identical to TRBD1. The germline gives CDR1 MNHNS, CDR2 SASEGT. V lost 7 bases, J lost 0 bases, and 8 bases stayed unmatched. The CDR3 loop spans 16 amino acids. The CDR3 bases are TGTGCCAGCACCGCCACCGGGACAGCGAACACCGGGGAGCTGTTTTTT. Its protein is CASTATGTANTGELFF.

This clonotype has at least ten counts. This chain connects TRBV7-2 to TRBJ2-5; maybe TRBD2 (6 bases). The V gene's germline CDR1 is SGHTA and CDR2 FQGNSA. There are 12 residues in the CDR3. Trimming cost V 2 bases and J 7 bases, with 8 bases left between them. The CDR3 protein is CASSLQRATQYF. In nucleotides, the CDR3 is TGTGCCAGCAGCTTACAGCGGGCGACCCAGTACTTC. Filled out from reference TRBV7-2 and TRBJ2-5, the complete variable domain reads GAGVSQSPSNKVTEKGKDVELRCDPISGHTALYWYRQSLGQGLEFLIYFQGNSAPDKSGLPSDRFSAERTGGSVSTLTIQRTQQEDSAVYLCASSLQRATQYFGPGTRLLVL.

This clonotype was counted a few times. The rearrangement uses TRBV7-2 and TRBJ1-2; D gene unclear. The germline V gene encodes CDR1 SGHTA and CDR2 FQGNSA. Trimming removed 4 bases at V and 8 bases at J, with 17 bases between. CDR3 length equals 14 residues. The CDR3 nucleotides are TGTGCCAGCAGCTCCTTCGCCATGGAGGCGGGCTACACCTTC. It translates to CASSSFAMEAGYTF.

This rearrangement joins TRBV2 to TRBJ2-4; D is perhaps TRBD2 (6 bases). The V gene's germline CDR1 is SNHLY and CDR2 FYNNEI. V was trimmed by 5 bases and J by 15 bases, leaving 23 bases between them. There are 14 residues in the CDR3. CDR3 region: CASSFTVGARAGYF. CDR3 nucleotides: TGTGCCAGCAGTTTTACCGTGGGAGCACGAGCGGGGTACTTC. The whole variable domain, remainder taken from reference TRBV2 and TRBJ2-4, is EPEVTQTPSHQVTQMGQEVILRCVPISNHLYFYWYRQILGQKVEFLVSFYNNEISEKSEIFDDQFSVERPDGSNFTLKIRSTKLEDSAMYFCASSFTVGARAGYFGAGTRLSVL.

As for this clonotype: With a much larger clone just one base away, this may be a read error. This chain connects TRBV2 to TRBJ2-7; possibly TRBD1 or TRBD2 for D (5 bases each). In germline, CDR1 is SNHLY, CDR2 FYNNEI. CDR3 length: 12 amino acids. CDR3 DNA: TGTGCCAGCGGTGAATACGGGGCCGAGCAGTACTTC. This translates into CASGEYGAEQYF.

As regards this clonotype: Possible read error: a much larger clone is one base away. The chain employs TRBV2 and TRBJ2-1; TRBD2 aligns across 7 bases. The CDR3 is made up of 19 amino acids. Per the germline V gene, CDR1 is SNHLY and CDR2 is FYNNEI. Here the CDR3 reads CASSEWGFGAGTIYNGQFF. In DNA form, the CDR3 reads TGTGCCAGCAGTGAATGGGGTTTTGGAGCGGGGACGATTTACAATGGGCAGTTCTTC.

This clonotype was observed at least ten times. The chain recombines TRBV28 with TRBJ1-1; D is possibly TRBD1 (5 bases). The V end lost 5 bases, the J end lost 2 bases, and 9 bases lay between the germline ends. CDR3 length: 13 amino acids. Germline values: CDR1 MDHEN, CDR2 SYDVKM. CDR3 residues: CASSRQPNTEAFF. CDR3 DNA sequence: TGTGCCAGCAGTAGACAGCCCAACACTGAAGCTTTCTTT.

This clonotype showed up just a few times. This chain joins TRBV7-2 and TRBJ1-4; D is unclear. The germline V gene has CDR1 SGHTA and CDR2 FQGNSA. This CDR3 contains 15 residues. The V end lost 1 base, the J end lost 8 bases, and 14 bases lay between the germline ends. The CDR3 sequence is CASSLVSSPNEKLFF. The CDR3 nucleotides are TGTGCCAGCAGCTTAGTATCATCTCCAAACGAAAAACTGTTTTTT.

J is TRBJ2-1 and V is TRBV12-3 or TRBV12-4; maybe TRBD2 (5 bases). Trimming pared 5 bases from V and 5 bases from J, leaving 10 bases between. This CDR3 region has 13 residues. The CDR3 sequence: CASSLGLNNEQFF. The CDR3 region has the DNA TGTGCCAGCAGTCTCGGACTTAACAATGAGCAGTTCTTC.

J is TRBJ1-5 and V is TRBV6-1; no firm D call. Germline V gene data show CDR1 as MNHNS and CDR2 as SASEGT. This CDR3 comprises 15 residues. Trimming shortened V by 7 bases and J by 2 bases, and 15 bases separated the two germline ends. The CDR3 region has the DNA TGTGCCAGCACCCGGCGACAAGCGGGCAATCAGCCCCAGCATTTT. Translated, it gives CASTRRQAGNQPQHF.